A single sample gave rise to the 8 T cell receptor beta chains below, sequenced in a study of control samples from healthy donors and cancer patients (dated by TCRdb to 2019 to 2021). Library method: the immunoSEQ multiplex PCR assay. TCRdb's version of the immuneACCESS table is confined to in-frame rearrangements and falls short of the full clone set. An unresolved V gene accounts for under half of the shortfall where checked; the remainder is of unknown origin. The sample table holds approximately 230,000 clones, of which around 79% were seen once. The ten largest make up about an eighth of the sample. Specimen: PBMCs. These receptors were obtained from a woman between 55 and 75 years old with lung cancer.

DNA for the CDR3: TGTGCCAGCAGCCATAGCGGGGGGGTCTACAATGAGCAGTTCTTC. Translated: CASSHSGGVYNEQFF. The chain employs TRBV7-9 and TRBJ2-1; the match to TRBD2 covers 11 bases. This CDR3 spans 15 amino acids. V was pared by 5 bases and J by 3 bases, with 3 bases of the junction left unmatched. CDR1 and CDR2 (germline): SEHNR, FQNEAQ (reference sequence).

The chain joins TRBV7-9 to TRBJ1-1; D is possibly TRBD1 (6 bases). V lost 2 bases, J lost 4 bases, and 11 bases lay in between. The germline gives CDR1 SEHNR, CDR2 FQNEAQ (reference sequence). The CDR3 sequence is 14 residues long. The CDR3 region has the DNA TGTGCCAGCAGCTTAACAACAGGGTTCACTGAAGCTTTCTTT. Its protein product is CASSLTTGFTEAFF.

The rearrangement links TRBV14 to TRBJ1-6; TRBD1 matches at 7 bases. The V and J ends lost 5 bases and 7 bases, in that order; junction bases with no gene match: 5. Germline CDR1 reads SGHDN; CDR2 reads FVKESK. The CDR3 is 14 amino acids. In nucleotides, the CDR3 is TGTGCCAGCAGCTTCGGGACAGCCAATTCACCCCTCCACTTT. Amino acid sequence: CASSFGTANSPLHF. Looking up the rest from reference TRBV14 and TRBJ1-6 gives the full variable domain: EAGVTQFPSHSVIEKGQTVTLRCDPISGHDNLYWYRRVMGKEIKFLLHFVKESKQDESGMPNNRFLAERTGGTYSTLKVQPAELEDSGVYFCASSFGTANSPLHFGNGTRLTVT.

This chain joins TRBV7-9 and TRBJ1-1; no clear D. V lost 4 bases and J 4 bases, leaving 4 bases between the germline ends. This CDR3 comprises 11 residues. Germline V gene data show CDR1 as SEHNR and CDR2 as FQNEAQ (reference sequence). The CDR3 DNA follows: TGTGCCAGCAGCTGGGGCACTGAAGCTTTCTTT. This codes for CASSWGTEAFF. The entire variable domain, with the rest obtained from reference TRBV7-9 and TRBJ1-1, is as follows: DTGVSQNPRHKITKRGQNVTFRCDPISEHNRLYWYRQTLGQGPEFLTYFQNEAQLEKSRLLSDRFSAERPKGSFSTLEIQRTEQGDSAMYLCASSWGTEAFFGQGTRLTVV.

The chain employs TRBV24-1 and TRBJ2-1; D gene unclear. Trimming took 4 bases from V and 10 from J, leaving 16 bases between them. This CDR3 comprises 14 residues. Looked up from germline, CDR1 is KGHDR and CDR2 is SFDVKD. The CDR3 region has the DNA TGTGCCACCAGTGACGCAGACACCGTCGGGGAGCAGTTCTTC. Protein sequence: CATSDADTVGEQFF.

The chain recombines TRBV10-1 with TRBJ1-6; possible D gene TRBD1, 6 bases. This CDR3 region has 13 residues. Germline-derived CDR1 and CDR2 are WNHNN and SYGVQD (reference sequence). The V end was cut by 6 bases, the J end by 7 bases, with 10 bases between. Here the CDR3 reads CASRQTGNSPLHF. CDR3 in DNA: TGCGCCAGCAGACAAACAGGGAATTCACCCCTCCACTTT.

The rearrangement uses TRBV21-1 and TRBJ1-6; TRBD1, as called in the table, went unchecked against the DNA. TRBV21-1 is classified as a pseudogene. CDR3 length: 16 amino acids. CDR3 sequence reads: CASSKLCPGGGSPLHF. The CDR3 region has the DNA TGTGCCAGCAGCAAATTGTGCCCAGGGGGAGGTTCACCCCTCCACTTT.

V and J are TRBV5-4 and TRBJ2-1; D assignment may be TRBD1 or TRBD2 (5 bases each). This CDR3 comprises 14 residues. The ends were cut back, 7 bases at V and 6 bases at J, with 17 bases in the middle. Germline V gene lookup returns CDR1 SGHNT and CDR2 YYREEE (reference sequence). The CDR3 sequence is CASEYPGGANEQFF. CDR3 nucleotides: TGTGCCAGCGAATATCCTGGGGGAGCCAATGAGCAGTTCTTC.